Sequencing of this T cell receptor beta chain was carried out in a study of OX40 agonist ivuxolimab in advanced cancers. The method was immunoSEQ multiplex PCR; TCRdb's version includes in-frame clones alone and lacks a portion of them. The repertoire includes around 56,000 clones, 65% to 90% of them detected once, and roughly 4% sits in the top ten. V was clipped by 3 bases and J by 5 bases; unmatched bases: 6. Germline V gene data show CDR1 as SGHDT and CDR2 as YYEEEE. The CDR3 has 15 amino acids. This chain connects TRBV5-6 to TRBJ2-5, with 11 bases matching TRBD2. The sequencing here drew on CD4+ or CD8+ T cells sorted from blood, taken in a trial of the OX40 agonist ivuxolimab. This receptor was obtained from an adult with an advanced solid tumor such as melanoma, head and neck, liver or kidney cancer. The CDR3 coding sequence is TGTGCCAGCAGCTCAACCCTAGCGGGAGGCGAGACCCAGTACTTC. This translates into CASSSTLAGGETQYF.